This passage covers 23 T cell receptor beta chains from one sample sequenced in a study of blood T cell repertoires in COVID-19. TCRdb's table, derived via immunoSEQ multiplex PCR, lists solely in-frame clones and lacks some. There are 200,000 to 250,000 clones in the sample; about 79% occur only once, and about 3.4% lies in the top ten. Source material: PBMCs or T cells enriched from blood (not recorded which). The receptors come from a woman aged 60-70 years who had recovered from COVID-19.

CDR3 residues: CASSFQGSNTGELFF. The DNA of the CDR3 is TGCGCCAGCAGCTTCCAGGGATCGAACACCGGGGAGCTGTTTTTT. The J gene is TRBJ2-2, the V gene TRBV5-1; D is possibly TRBD1 (5 bases). V dropped 2 bases and J dropped 0 bases, with 8 bases sitting between them. The CDR3 is made up of 15 amino acids. CDR1 is SGHRS and CDR2 is YFSETQ in the germline V gene. Full variable domain (outside the CDR3, taken from reference TRBV5-1 and TRBJ2-2): KAGVTQTPRYLIKTRGQQVTLSCSPISGHRSVSWYQQTPGQGLQFLFEYFSETQRNKGNFPGRFSGRQFSNSRSEMNVSTLELGDSALYLCASSFQGSNTGELFFGEGSRLTVL.

The V call is TRBV25-1, the J call TRBJ2-4; 8 positions match TRBD2. Germline CDR1 reads MGHDK; CDR2 reads SYGVNS. With V trimmed by 4 bases and J by 1 base, 0 bases remained unmatched. The CDR3 has 14 residues. The CDR3 sequence is CASSGGGAKNIQYF. In nucleotides, the CDR3 is TGTGCCAGCAGTGGCGGGGGGGCCAAAAACATTCAGTACTTC.

This sequence joins TRBV24-1 and TRBJ2-2; D not certain. CDR1 and CDR2 from the germline V gene are KGHDR and SFDVKD. The CDR3 runs 14 residues. Trimming cost V 2 bases and J 3 bases, with 6 bases left between them. The CDR3 nucleotides are TGTGCCACCAGTGATTCGTACTACACCGGGGAGCTGTTTTTT. Protein: CATSDSYYTGELFF.

The rearrangement uses TRBV7-9 and TRBJ2-3; maybe TRBD1 (5 bases). This CDR3 contains 15 residues. CDR1 and CDR2 (germline): SEHNR, FQNEAQ (reference sequence). Trimming stripped 1 base from V and 7 bases from J, with 15 bases between. The CDR3 protein is CASSLGGSNWNTQYF. DNA for the CDR3: TGTGCCAGCAGCTTAGGGGGCTCGAACTGGAATACGCAGTATTTT.

This rearrangement joins TRBV7-2 to TRBJ1-2; weak D call: TRBD1 (6 bases). V was cut by 6 bases and J by 0 bases, with 14 bases left in between. The CDR3 extends over 15 amino acids. Germline CDR1 reads SGHTA; CDR2 reads FQGNSA. CDR3 coding DNA: TGTGCCAGCAGTTTTAGGGGGAATGCTAACTATGGCTACACCTTC. Translation: CASSFRGNANYGYTF.

In this sample, this clone turned up once. The V and J genes are TRBV18 and TRBJ1-3; no reliable D call. The V and J ends lost 3 bases and 0 bases respectively, with 12 bases between them. The germline CDR1 and CDR2 sequences are KGHSH and LQKENI. CDR3 length: 16 amino acids. CDR3 DNA sequence: TGTGCCAGCTCACCGGCCGACATCGTCTCTGGAAACACCATATATTTT. Amino acids: CASSPADIVSGNTIYF.

This clone occurred once. This sequence joins TRBV27 and TRBJ2-1; the D is unclear. Between the trimmed V and J ends, which lost 3 bases and 0 bases, there was a span of 3 bases. This CDR3 is 13 amino acids long. Germline CDR1 MNHEY, CDR2 SMNVEV (reference sequence). The CDR3 bases are TGTGCCAGCAGTTTCAGCTCCTACAATGAGCAGTTCTTC. Its protein product is CASSFSSYNEQFF.

This clone was observed a handful of times. The J gene is TRBJ2-1, the V gene TRBV6-5; a possible D gene is TRBD1 (6 bases). Trimming took 4 bases from V and 3 from J, leaving 13 bases between them. Germline values: CDR1 MNHEY, CDR2 SVGAGI. This CDR3 is built from 15 residues. CDR3: CASSSQGPGYNEQFF. The CDR3 nucleotides read TGTGCCAGCAGTTCCCAGGGGCCGGGCTACAATGAGCAGTTCTTC.

Only one count was recorded for this clone. This chain connects TRBV7-6 to TRBJ1-4; 10 bases are shared with TRBD1. The germline gives CDR1 SGHVS, CDR2 FNYEAQ. The trim removed 5 bases at V and 5 bases at J, leaving 5 bases unmatched. CDR3 size: 15 residues. CDR3 DNA: TGTGCCAGCAGCGGACAGACAGGGGGCAATGAAAAACTGTTTTTT. Its translation is CASSGQTGGNEKLFF.

The genes are TRBV4-2 and TRBJ1-6, with 9 bases fitting TRBD1. Unmatched junction bases numbered 7, after V lost 4 bases and J lost 0 bases. This CDR3 is built from 18 residues. Looked up from germline, CDR1 is LGHNA and CDR2 is YNFKEQ. CDR3 nucleotides: TGTGCCAGCAGCCTTTCACAGGGGGCCAGCTCCTATAATTCACCCCTCCACTTT. This translates into CASSLSQGASSYNSPLHF.

This sequence joins TRBV11-2 and TRBJ1-1; 10 nucleotides line up with TRBD1. This CDR3 contains 15 residues. Losses at the gene ends were 4 bases for V and 7 bases for J; bases not matched to a gene: 9. Germline assignment: CDR1 SGHAT and CDR2 FQNNGV. CDR3 DNA sequence: TGTGCCAGCAGCTCTAGAACCGGGACAGGGGTTGAAGCTTTCTTT. The encoded protein is CASSSRTGTGVEAFF.

In the case of this clone: The sample carries other DNA sequences with the same CDR3. The V call is TRBV6-5, the J call TRBJ2-1; D unresolved. Between the trimmed V and J ends, which lost 5 bases and 4 bases, there was a span of 9 bases. Germline V gene data show CDR1 as MNHEY and CDR2 as SVGAGI. This CDR3 spans 13 amino acids. The chain's CDR3 is CASSRTAYNEQFF. The CDR3 nucleotides read TGTGCCAGCAGTCGTACAGCTTACAATGAGCAGTTCTTC.

The chain joins TRBV10-1 to TRBJ2-1; 10 bases are shared with TRBD1. The CDR3 spans 16 residues. The V and J ends lost 5 bases and 3 bases, in that order; junction bases with no gene match: 7. CDR1 and CDR2 from the germline V gene are WNHNN and SYGVQD (reference sequence). The chain's CDR3 is CASSWDRGKYYNEQFF. The CDR3 bases are TGCGCCAGCAGTTGGGACAGGGGAAAATACTACAATGAGCAGTTCTTC.

This clone was found once. V gene TRBV3-1 (or the pseudogene TRBV3-2) combines with J gene TRBJ2-7; the match to TRBD2 covers 8 bases. CDR1 is LGHDT and CDR2 is YNNKEL in the germline V gene (reference sequence). This CDR3 has 16 amino acids. The trim removed 1 base at V and 0 bases at J, leaving 5 bases unmatched. As DNA, the CDR3 is TGTGCCAGCAGCCAAGGACTAGCGATAAGCTCCTACGAGCAGTACTTC. Translation: CASSQGLAISSYEQYF.

The chain has TRBV12-5 and TRBJ2-7; D may be TRBD1 (6 bases). Between the trimmed V and J ends, which lost 1 base and 4 bases, there was a span of 17 bases. Germline V gives CDR1 LGHNT, CDR2 FRNRAP. CDR3 length: 16 amino acids. The CDR3 DNA reads TGTGCTAGTGGTTTGGAAGGGGCAGCCAGGGGATACGAGCAGTACTTC. It encodes CASGLEGAARGYEQYF.

This clone was counted a single time. The chain is built from TRBV21-1 and TRBJ1-5; whether TRBD1, the table's D call, matches the DNA was not checked. TRBV21-1 is deemed a pseudogene. This CDR3 is 15 amino acids long. For the CDR3, the DNA is TGTGCCAGCAGCAAAGTAGGGGTTTGCAATCAGCCCCAGCATTTT. Its translation: CASSKVGVCNQPQHF.

The chain has TRBV9 and TRBJ2-2, with D perhaps matching TRBD2 (6 bases). CDR1 is SGDLS and CDR2 is YYNGEE in the germline V gene. The CDR3 is made up of 15 amino acids. V was trimmed by 3 bases and J by 3 bases, leaving 12 bases between them. The CDR3 bases are TGTGCCAGCAGCGCGGACGGGGGATACACCGGGGAGCTGTTTTTT. Translation gives CASSADGGYTGELFF.

The chain has TRBV2 and TRBJ2-1, with TRBD1 as a possible D gene (6 bases). V shed 1 base and J shed 9 bases, with 13 bases lying between them. The CDR3 runs 14 residues. Per the germline V gene, CDR1 is SNHLY and CDR2 is FYNNEI. The CDR3 DNA is TGTGCCAGCAGTGAAGGCAGGGGCAGGGTTGAGCAGTTCTTC. Its translation is CASSEGRGRVEQFF. The full variable domain, completed using reference TRBV2 and TRBJ2-1, is EPEVTQTPSHQVTQMGQEVILRCVPISNHLYFYWYRQILGQKVEFLVSFYNNEISEKSEIFDDQFSVERPDGSNFTLKIRSTKLEDSAMYFCASSEGRGRVEQFFGPGTRLTVL.

V usage is TRBV5-5 and J usage is TRBJ1-2, with 7 bases aligning to TRBD1. The CDR3 sequence is 13 residues long. J gave up 9 bases and V 4 bases, and 9 bases lay outside the gene matches. Looked up from germline, CDR1 is SGHKS and CDR2 is YYEKEE (reference sequence). The CDR3 loop is CASSAPTGLSYTF. In DNA, the CDR3 is TGTGCCAGCAGCGCCCCGACAGGGTTGAGCTACACCTTC.

The rearrangement links TRBV11-3 to TRBJ2-5; TRBD2 aligns across 7 bases. The CDR3 length is 14 residues. V shed 5 bases and J 1 base; nucleotides not matched to a gene: 4. CDR1 is SGHNT and CDR2 is YENEEA in the germline V gene. As DNA, the CDR3 is TGTGCCAGCAGCCTGGGGAGGGCCCAAGAGACCCAGTACTTC. The encoded protein is CASSLGRAQETQYF.

The chain has TRBV19 and TRBJ1-2; D may be TRBD1 (5 bases). Trimming shortened V by 5 bases and J by 6 bases, and 16 bases separated the two germline ends. Germline loops: CDR1 LNHDA, CDR2 SQIVND (reference sequence). The length of the CDR3 is 14 residues. The CDR3, as DNA: TGTGCCAGTAGTCCAGGAGGGGATTTAAATGGCTACACCTTC. It is translated as CASSPGGDLNGYTF.

The V gene is TRBV27, the J gene TRBJ1-1; the D is unclear. Per germline, CDR1 MNHEY and CDR2 SMNVEV (reference sequence). Trimming stripped 3 bases from V and 3 bases from J, with 8 bases between. This CDR3 has 13 amino acids. CDR3 amino acids: CASSFFWHTEAFF. CDR3 coding DNA: TGTGCCAGCAGTTTTTTCTGGCACACTGAAGCTTTCTTT.

This chain uses TRBV15 with TRBJ1-1; D might be TRBD1 (5 bases). The CDR3 covers 14 residues. CDR1 and CDR2 (germline): LNHNV, YYDKDF (reference sequence). Trimming took 8 bases from V and 1 from J, leaving 14 bases between them. Written as DNA, the CDR3 is TGTGCCACCGGGCCGGGGGATGGGAACACTGAAGCTTTCTTT. Protein sequence: CATGPGDGNTEAFF.